Shown below are 23 T cell receptor beta chains from a single sample sequenced in a study of early T cells in non-severe SARS-CoV-2 infection. Using its own MiXCR run on the 5' RACE reads, TCRdb lists one record per CDR3 protein. The table lists about 69,000 distinct CDR3 sequences, 12% of them singletons. The sequencing sample was made of whole blood. The source of these receptors is an adult who was a healthcare worker with PCR-confirmed SARS-CoV-2 infection or an uninfected control (not recorded which).

This clonotype was detected a few times. The rearrangement joins TRBV14 to TRBJ2-4; weak D call: TRBD1 (6 bases). The CDR3 is 16 amino acids. CDR1 and CDR2 (germline): SGHDN, FVKESK. The V and J ends lost 4 bases and 13 bases respectively, with 26 bases between them. The CDR3 DNA is TGTGCCAGCAGCCCTCAAATGGGGCAGGGGCCCTGGCCCCAGTACTTC. It codes for CASSPQMGQGPWPQYF.

Many counts were recorded for this clonotype. The chain combines TRBV20-1 with TRBJ1-4; D gene uncertain. Germline V CDR1 and CDR2: DFQATT, SNEGSKA (reference sequence). V was clipped by 6 bases and J by 0 bases, with 11 bases between them. The CDR3 has 14 amino acids. This CDR3 is CSAQRHATNEKLFF. In nucleotides, the CDR3 is TGCAGTGCCCAACGACACGCAACTAATGAAAAACTGTTTTTT.

The rearrangement uses TRBV2 and TRBJ2-7; either TRBD1 or TRBD2 may supply D (5 bases each). The CDR3 runs to 10 residues. V was trimmed by 9 bases and J by 6 bases, leaving 9 bases between them. The germline V gene has CDR1 SNHLY and CDR2 FYNNEI. The CDR3, as DNA: TGTGCCAGTGGGGGTGGCGAGCAGTACTTC. Translating gives CASGGGEQYF. Full variable domain (rest looked up from reference TRBV2 and TRBJ2-7): EPEVTQTPSHQVTQMGQEVILRCVPISNHLYFYWYRQILGQKVEFLVSFYNNEISEKSEIFDDQFSVERPDGSNFTLKIRSTKLEDSAMYFCASGGGEQYFGPGTRLTVT.

This clonotype was seen at least ten times. This chain links TRBV2 with TRBJ1-5; D remains unclear. Germline V gene sequence: CDR1 SNHLY, CDR2 FYNNEI. V gave up 2 bases and J gave up 1 base, with 3 bases separating them. CDR3 length: 13 residues. The CDR3 loop is CASSELSNQPQHF. In nucleotides, the CDR3 is TGTGCCAGCAGTGAACTGAGCAATCAGCCCCAGCATTTT.

This clonotype was counted a few times. The chain employs TRBV7-9 and TRBJ2-2; 11 positions agree with TRBD1. The V gene's germline CDR1 is SEHNR and CDR2 FQNEAQ (reference sequence). The J segment lost 7 bases and the V segment lost 4 bases, leaving 5 bases of the junction unmatched. The CDR3 is made up of 15 amino acids. CDR3 region: CASSSWTGGIGELFF. The CDR3 DNA reads as TGTGCCAGCAGCTCCTGGACAGGGGGCATCGGGGAGCTGTTTTTT.

This clonotype was counted many times. The rearrangement uses TRBV29-1 and TRBJ2-2, with D perhaps matching TRBD1 (6 bases). The CDR3 sequence is 16 residues long. V was shortened by 1 base and J by 4 bases, with 16 bases between the two germline ends. Germline CDR1 and CDR2: SQVTM and ANQGSEA. Here the CDR3 DNA reads TGCAGCGTTGAAGTCCTCCCGCAGGGGAGCACCGGGGAGCTGTTTTTT. Its translation: CSVEVLPQGSTGELFF.

This clonotype was found a few times. The gene calls are TRBV3-1 and TRBJ2-2, with 7 nucleotides matching TRBD2. The V gene end was trimmed by 2 bases and the J gene end by 6 bases; junction bases not matched to a gene: 6. The germline CDR1 and CDR2 sequences are LGHDT and YNNKEL (reference sequence). This CDR3 has 15 amino acids. CDR3 sequence reads: CASSQPPGGAGELFF. The DNA of the CDR3 is TGTGCCAGCAGCCAACCACCGGGAGGAGCCGGGGAGCTGTTTTTT.

The V and J genes are TRBV7-2 and TRBJ1-4; D gene unclear. Looked up from germline, CDR1 is SGHTA and CDR2 is FQGNSA. The CDR3 consists of 16 residues. The germline V and J ends were trimmed by 0 bases and 5 bases, with 13 bases remaining between them. The CDR3 DNA sequence: TGTGCCAGCAGCTTAGCCATCAGCAGCCAGAATGAAAAACTGTTTTTT. Translation gives CASSLAISSQNEKLFF.

This clonotype was detected ten times or more. The chain combines TRBV11-3 with TRBJ2-1; 10 bases match TRBD2. Germline CDR1 reads SGHNT; CDR2 reads YENEEA. The CDR3 contains 15 residues. V shed 2 bases, J shed 8 bases, and the junction held 6 bases outside the gene matches. The CDR3 sequence: CASSLKAGGLDEQFF. CDR3 bases: TGTGCCAGCAGCTTAAAAGCGGGGGGGCTAGATGAGCAGTTCTTC.

This clonotype came up many times. The chain uses TRBV2 and TRBJ2-1; D may match TRBD1 or TRBD2 (6 bases each). This CDR3 has 14 amino acids. The germline V and J ends were trimmed by 7 bases and 7 bases, with 17 bases remaining between them. Per germline, CDR1 SNHLY and CDR2 FYNNEI. The CDR3 protein is CASKGGGVINEQFF. The CDR3 nucleotides are TGTGCCAGCAAGGGGGGAGGAGTAATAAATGAGCAGTTCTTC. Supplemented by reference TRBV2 and TRBJ2-1, the full variable domain reads EPEVTQTPSHQVTQMGQEVILRCVPISNHLYFYWYRQILGQKVEFLVSFYNNEISEKSEIFDDQFSVERPDGSNFTLKIRSTKLEDSAMYFCASKGGGVINEQFFGPGTRLTVL.

The chain employs TRBV29-1 and TRBJ1-2, with D perhaps TRBD1 (5 bases). CDR1 SQVTM and CDR2 ANQGSEA come from the germline V gene. The CDR3 is 15 amino acids. V dropped 4 bases and J dropped 2 bases, with 17 bases sitting between them. The CDR3 sequence is CSVGSPGMSNYGYTF. DNA for the CDR3: TGCAGCGTTGGGTCCCCAGGGATGTCAAACTATGGCTACACCTTC.

This clonotype showed up just a few times. V usage is TRBV6-2 or TRBV6-3 and J usage is TRBJ1-1; the D gene is possibly TRBD1 (5 bases). Trimming shortened V by 5 bases and J by 0 bases, and 13 bases separated the two germline ends. The CDR3 length is 15 residues. Germline V gene lookup returns CDR1 MNHEY and CDR2 SVGEGT. For the CDR3, the DNA is TGTGCCAGCAGTGCCGACAGTAAACTGAACACTGAAGCTTTCTTT. Encoded protein: CASSADSKLNTEAFF.

This clonotype showed up just a few times. V is TRBV2 and J is TRBJ1-6, with D perhaps matching TRBD1 (5 bases). The germline CDR1 and CDR2 sequences are SNHLY and FYNNEI. This CDR3 spans 12 amino acids. The V end was cut by 11 bases, the J end by 4 bases, with 9 bases between. The CDR3 spells CALGVYNSPLHF. In DNA form, the CDR3 reads TGTGCCCTGGGGGTTTATAATTCACCCCTCCACTTT.

The chain uses TRBV6-5 and TRBJ1-1; tentatively, D is TRBD1 (6 bases). CDR1 and CDR2 from the germline V gene are MNHEY and SVGAGI. The CDR3 covers 15 residues. The V and J ends lost 4 bases and 2 bases respectively, with 14 bases between them. In nucleotides, the CDR3 is TGTGCCAGCAGTTCCCCACCGACAGGAAACACTGAAGCTTTCTTT. Protein: CASSSPPTGNTEAFF.

This clonotype was found a few times. The V call is TRBV18, the J call TRBJ2-7; 8 positions match TRBD1. CDR3 length: 14 residues. Trimming cost V 6 bases and J 6 bases; bases outside gene matches: 10. CDR1 is KGHSH and CDR2 is LQKENI in the germline V gene. CDR3 sequence reads: CASSARQGALEQYF. The CDR3 DNA follows: TGTGCCAGCTCGGCGAGGCAGGGGGCTCTCGAGCAGTACTTC.

This clonotype occurred once. V and J are TRBV11-1 and TRBJ2-1; TRBD2 agrees at 8 bases. CDR1 and CDR2 from the germline V gene are SGHAT and FQDESV (reference sequence). Unmatched junction bases numbered 12, after V lost 5 bases and J lost 9 bases. There are 15 residues in the CDR3. For the CDR3, the DNA is TGTGCCAGCAGCCCTGTGTGGGACGGGAGGGGTGAGCAGTTCTTC. Protein: CASSPVWDGRGEQFF.

In this sample, this clonotype turned up many times. This chain links TRBV7-9 with TRBJ1-6, with D unresolved. The CDR3 sequence is 15 residues long. V lost 1 base to trimming and J lost 4 bases, with 8 bases between them. CDR1 and CDR2 from the germline V gene are SEHNR and FQNEAQ (reference sequence). The CDR3 region has the DNA TGTGCCAGCAGCTTAGACGGGCCTTATAATTCACCCCTCCACTTT. It encodes CASSLDGPYNSPLHF.

This clonotype was counted a few times. The rearrangement links TRBV5-5 to TRBJ2-2, with a possible D match to TRBD1 (5 bases). V lost 1 base and J lost 1, with 8 bases in between. Germline assignment: CDR1 SGHKS and CDR2 YYEKEE (reference sequence). This CDR3 comprises 15 residues. CDR3 region: CASSLTRVNTGELFF. The CDR3 DNA sequence: TGTGCCAGCAGCTTGACCAGGGTGAACACCGGGGAGCTGTTTTTT.

The chain joins TRBV6-2 or TRBV6-3 to TRBJ2-2, with D possibly TRBD2 on 5 matching bases. Germline V CDR1 and CDR2: MNHEY, SVGEGT. The CDR3 is 16 residues long. V lost 7 bases, J lost 4 bases, and 19 bases lay in between. The CDR3: CASIGPAGLGTGELFF. The CDR3 DNA reads as TGTGCCAGCATTGGCCCGGCGGGCCTTGGCACCGGGGAGCTGTTTTTT.

The V gene is TRBV29-1, the J gene TRBJ2-7; D not certain. Trimming removed 4 bases from V and 1 base from J, with 8 bases in between. This CDR3 region has 12 residues. Germline CDR1 reads SQVTM; CDR2 reads ANQGSEA. Here the CDR3 reads CSVGSRSYEQYF. CDR3 nucleotide sequence: TGCAGCGTTGGGAGTAGATCCTACGAGCAGTACTTC.

In this sample, this clonotype turned up a few times. The chain combines TRBV7-3 with TRBJ2-1; D gene unclear. The CDR3 length is 15 residues. Per the germline V gene, CDR1 is SGHTA and CDR2 is FQGTGA. With 1 base removed from V and 5 bases from J, the gap between germline ends came to 12 bases. The CDR3 region is CASSLKWSRDNEQFF. CDR3 coding DNA: TGTGCCAGCAGCTTAAAGTGGTCTAGAGACAATGAGCAGTTCTTC.

This chain uses TRBV6-2 or TRBV6-3 with TRBJ2-7; weak D call: TRBD2 (6 bases). Germline values: CDR1 MNHEY, CDR2 SVGEGT. This CDR3 has 14 residues. Trimming shortened V by 2 bases and J by 1 base, and 9 bases separated the two germline ends. The chain's CDR3 is CASSYGGVSYEQYF. In DNA, the CDR3 is TGTGCCAGCAGTTACGGCGGGGTTTCCTACGAGCAGTACTTC.

This clonotype was counted at least ten times. This chain connects TRBV6-2 or TRBV6-3 to TRBJ2-1; weak D call: TRBD1 (5 bases). Per germline, CDR1 MNHEY and CDR2 SVGEGT. The CDR3 runs 16 residues. V dropped 0 bases and J dropped 7 bases, with 16 bases sitting between them. CDR3 DNA sequence: TGTGCCAGCAGTTACTCGAAGCAGGGCCCGTATAATGAGCAGTTCTTC. Translated: CASSYSKQGPYNEQFF.